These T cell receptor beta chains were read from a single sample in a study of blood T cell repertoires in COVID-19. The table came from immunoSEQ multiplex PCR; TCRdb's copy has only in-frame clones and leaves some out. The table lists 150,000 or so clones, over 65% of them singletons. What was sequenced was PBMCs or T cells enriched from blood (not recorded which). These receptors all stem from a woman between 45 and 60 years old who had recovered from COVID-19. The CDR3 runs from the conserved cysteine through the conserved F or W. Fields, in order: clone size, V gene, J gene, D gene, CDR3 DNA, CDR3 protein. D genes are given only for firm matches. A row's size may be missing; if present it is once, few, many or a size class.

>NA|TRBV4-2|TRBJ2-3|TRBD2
TGTGCCAGCAGCCAAGCGGGGGGGGCCCCAGATACGCAGTATTTT
CASSQAGGAPDTQYF
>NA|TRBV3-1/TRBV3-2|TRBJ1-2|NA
TGTGCCAGCAGCCGCCTTACGGGGGAAAACGGGGATGGCTACACCTTC
CASSRLTGENGDGYTF
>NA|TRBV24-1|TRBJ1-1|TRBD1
TGTGCCACCAGTGACGCCGGGACAGGGGGCACTGAAGCTTTCTTT
CATSDAGTGGTEAFF
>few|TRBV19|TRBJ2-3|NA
TGTGCCAGTAGCCCCACGCGAGATACGCAGTATTTT
CASSPTRDTQYF
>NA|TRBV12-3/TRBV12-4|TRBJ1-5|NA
TGTGCCAGCAGTTTTGGCAACGTGGAGCCCCAGCATTTT
CASSFGNVEPQHF
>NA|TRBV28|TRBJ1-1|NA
TGTGCCAGCAGCTACCGTGGTAACACTGAAGCTTTCTTT
CASSYRGNTEAFF
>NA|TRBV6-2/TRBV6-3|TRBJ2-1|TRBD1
TGTGCCAGCAGCGACCGGGACAGCGACTCCTACAATGAGCAGTTCTTC
CASSDRDSDSYNEQFF
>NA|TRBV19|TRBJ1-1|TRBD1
TGTGCCAGCCGTCAGGGGGATAAAATAGCTGGGGCTTTCTTT
CASRQGDKIAGAFF
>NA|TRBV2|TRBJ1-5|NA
TGTGCCAGCAGTGAGGCAGGGCTTAGCAATCAGCCCCAGCATTTT
CASSEAGLSNQPQHF
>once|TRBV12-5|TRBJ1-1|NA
TGTGCTAGTGGTTTAGGAGGGTTCACTGAAGCTTTCTTT
CASGLGGFTEAFF
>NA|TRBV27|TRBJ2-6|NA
TGTGCCAGCAGTTTCCTCGTCCCGAGCGACGGGGCCAACGTCCTGACTTTC
CASSFLVPSDGANVLTF
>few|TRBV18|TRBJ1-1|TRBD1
TGTGCCAGCTCACCACTGAACAGGGGGACTGAAGCTTTCTTT
CASSPLNRGTEAFF
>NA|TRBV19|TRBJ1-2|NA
TGTGCCAGTAGCGGCAGGGCGGTTGGCTACACCTTC
CASSGRAVGYTF
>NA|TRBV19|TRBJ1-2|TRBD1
TGTGCCAGTAGTATAGGGGGGACAGTTCAGGACTATGGCTACACCTTC
CASSIGGTVQDYGYTF